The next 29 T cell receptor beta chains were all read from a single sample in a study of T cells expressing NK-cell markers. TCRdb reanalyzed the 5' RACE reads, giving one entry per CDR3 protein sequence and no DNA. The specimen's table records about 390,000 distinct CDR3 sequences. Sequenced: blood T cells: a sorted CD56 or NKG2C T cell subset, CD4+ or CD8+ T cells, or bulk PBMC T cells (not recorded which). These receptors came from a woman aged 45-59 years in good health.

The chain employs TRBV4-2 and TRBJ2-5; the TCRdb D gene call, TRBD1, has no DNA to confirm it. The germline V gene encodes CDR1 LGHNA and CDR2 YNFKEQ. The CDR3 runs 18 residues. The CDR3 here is CASSFLNRIGKGGETQYF.

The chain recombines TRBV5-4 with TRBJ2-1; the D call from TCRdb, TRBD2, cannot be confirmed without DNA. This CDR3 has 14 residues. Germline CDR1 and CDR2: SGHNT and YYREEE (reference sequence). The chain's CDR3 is CASGEASSYNEQFF. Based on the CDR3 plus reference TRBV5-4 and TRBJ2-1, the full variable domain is ETGVTQSPTHLIKTRGQQVTLRCSSQSGHNTVSWYQQALGQGPQFIFQYYREEENGRGNFPPRFSGLQFPNYSSELNVNALELDDSALYLCASGEASSYNEQFFGPGTRLTVL.

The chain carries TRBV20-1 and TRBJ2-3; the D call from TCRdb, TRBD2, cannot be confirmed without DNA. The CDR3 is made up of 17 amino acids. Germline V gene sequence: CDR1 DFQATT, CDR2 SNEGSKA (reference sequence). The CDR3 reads CSARESGGTGDTDTQYF.

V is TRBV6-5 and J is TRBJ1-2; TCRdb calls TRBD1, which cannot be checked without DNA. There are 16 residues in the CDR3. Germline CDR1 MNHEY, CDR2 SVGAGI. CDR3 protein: CASRRTGTGGFYGYTF.

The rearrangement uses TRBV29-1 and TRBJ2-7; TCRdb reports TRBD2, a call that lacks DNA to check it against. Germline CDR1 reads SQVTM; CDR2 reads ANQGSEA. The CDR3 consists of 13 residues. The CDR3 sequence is CSVWGLAGGEQYF.

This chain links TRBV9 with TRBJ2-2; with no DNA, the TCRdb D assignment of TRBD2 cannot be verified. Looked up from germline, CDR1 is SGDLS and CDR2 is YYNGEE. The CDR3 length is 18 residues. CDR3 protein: CASSVMGGLAGAGGELFF.

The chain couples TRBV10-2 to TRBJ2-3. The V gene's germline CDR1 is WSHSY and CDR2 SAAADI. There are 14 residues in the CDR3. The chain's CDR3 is CASSEGSGTDTQYF.

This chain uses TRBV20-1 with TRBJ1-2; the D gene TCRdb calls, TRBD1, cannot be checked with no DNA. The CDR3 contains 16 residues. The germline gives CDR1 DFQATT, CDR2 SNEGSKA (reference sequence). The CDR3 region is CSARDPAGDRLYGYTF.

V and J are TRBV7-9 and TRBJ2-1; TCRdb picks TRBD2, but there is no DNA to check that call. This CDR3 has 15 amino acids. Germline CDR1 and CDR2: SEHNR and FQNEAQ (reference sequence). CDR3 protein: CASRDGSGSHNEQFF.

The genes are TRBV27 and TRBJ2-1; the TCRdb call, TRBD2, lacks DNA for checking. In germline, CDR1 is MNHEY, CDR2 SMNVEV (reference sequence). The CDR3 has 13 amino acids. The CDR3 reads CASTSGGWSEQFF.

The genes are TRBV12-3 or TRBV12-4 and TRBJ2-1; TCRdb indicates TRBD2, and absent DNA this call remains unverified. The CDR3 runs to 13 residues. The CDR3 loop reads CASLRAPGREQFF.

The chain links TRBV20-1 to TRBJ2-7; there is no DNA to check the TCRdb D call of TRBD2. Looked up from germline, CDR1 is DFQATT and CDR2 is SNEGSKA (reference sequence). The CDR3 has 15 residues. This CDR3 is CSAAPLTSGTAQQYF.

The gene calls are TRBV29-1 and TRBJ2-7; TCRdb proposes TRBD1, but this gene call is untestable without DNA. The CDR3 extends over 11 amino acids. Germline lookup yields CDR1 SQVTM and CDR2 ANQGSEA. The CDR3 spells CSAGGPYEQYF.

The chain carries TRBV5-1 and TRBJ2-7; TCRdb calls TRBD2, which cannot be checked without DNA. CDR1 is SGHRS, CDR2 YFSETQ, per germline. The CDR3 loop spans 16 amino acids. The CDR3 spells CASSLDGTSNLIGQYF.

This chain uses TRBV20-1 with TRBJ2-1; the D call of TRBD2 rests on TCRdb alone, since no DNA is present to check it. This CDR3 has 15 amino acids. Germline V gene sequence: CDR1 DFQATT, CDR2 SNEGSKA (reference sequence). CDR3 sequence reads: CSARDWREGPDEQFF.

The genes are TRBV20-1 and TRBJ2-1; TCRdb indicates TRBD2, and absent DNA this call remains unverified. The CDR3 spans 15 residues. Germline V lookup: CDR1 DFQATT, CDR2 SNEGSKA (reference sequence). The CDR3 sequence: CSARGFGRSESEQFF.

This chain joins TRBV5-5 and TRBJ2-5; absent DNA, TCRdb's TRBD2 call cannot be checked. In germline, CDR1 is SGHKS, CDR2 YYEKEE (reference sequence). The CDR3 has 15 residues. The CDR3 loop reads CASRTEGLTVETQYF.

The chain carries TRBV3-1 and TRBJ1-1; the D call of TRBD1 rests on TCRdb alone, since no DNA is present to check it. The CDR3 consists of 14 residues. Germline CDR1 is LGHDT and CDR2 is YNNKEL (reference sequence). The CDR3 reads CASSQIQGNTEAFF.

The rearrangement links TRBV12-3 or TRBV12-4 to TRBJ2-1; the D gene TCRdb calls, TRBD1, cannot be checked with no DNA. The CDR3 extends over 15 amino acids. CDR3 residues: CASSPGQGAKPEQFF.

CDR3 residues: CASTLSQGAYNEQFF. V usage is TRBV12-3 or TRBV12-4 and J usage is TRBJ2-1; TCRdb names TRBD1, which stays unverified in the absence of DNA. The CDR3 loop spans 15 amino acids.

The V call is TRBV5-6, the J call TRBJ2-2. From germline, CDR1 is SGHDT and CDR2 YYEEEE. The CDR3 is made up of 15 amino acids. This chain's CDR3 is CASSGRLTNTGELFF.

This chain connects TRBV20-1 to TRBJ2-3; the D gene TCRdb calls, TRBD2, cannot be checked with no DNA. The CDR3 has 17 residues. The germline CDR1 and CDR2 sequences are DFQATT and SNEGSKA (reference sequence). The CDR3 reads CSAEIAGAGGPEKTQYF.

The CDR3 region is CASSAPAGAANTDTQYF. The rearrangement uses TRBV18 and TRBJ2-3. Germline CDR1 KGHSH, CDR2 LQKENI. The CDR3 runs 17 residues.

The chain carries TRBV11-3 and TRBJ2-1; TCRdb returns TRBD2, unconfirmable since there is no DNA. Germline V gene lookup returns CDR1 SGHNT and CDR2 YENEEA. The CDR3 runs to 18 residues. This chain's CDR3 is CASSSSPLAGGLYNEQFF.

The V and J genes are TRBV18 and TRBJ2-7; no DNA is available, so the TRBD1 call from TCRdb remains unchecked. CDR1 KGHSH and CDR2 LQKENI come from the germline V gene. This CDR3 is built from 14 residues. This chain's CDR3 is CASSPQGPTYEQYF.

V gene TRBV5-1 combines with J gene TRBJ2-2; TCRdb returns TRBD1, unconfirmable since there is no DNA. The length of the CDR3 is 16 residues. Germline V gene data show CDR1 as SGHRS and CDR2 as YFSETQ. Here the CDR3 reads CASTQQPQLSTGELFF.

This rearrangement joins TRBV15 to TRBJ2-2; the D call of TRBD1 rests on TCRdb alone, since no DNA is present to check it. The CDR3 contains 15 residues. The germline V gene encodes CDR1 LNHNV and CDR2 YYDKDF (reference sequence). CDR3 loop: CATSQGAGNTGELFF.

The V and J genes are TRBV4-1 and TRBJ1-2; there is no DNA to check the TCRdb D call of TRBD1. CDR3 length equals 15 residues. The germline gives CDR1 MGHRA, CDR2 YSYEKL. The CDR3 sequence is CASSQGLDTAKGYTF.

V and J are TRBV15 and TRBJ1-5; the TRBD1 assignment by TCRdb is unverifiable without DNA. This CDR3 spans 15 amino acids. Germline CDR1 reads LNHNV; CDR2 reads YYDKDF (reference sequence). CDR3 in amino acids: CATSRKTGGIQPQHF.